This entry lists 13 T cell receptor beta chains sequenced from one sample in a study of T cells in women clearing cervical HPV infection. Generated by immunoSEQ multiplex PCR, the TCRdb table keeps only in-frame clones and is missing some. The repertoire shows roughly 14,000 clones; the top ten hold around 20%. The material sequenced was blood buffy coat. The receptors here all came from a woman between 18 and 75 years old with a cervical HPV16 infection that either progressed to CIN3+ or cleared (not recorded which).

The CDR3: CASSPQGEKLFF. The DNA read from the CDR3 is TGTGCCAGCAGCCCACAGGGGGAAAAG. This chain links TRBV7-2 with TRBJ2-2, with 8 positions matching TRBD1. The DNA ends 3 residues before the CDR3 does, and the rest of the CDR3 is filled in from the germline J gene. Germline assignment: CDR1 SGHTA and CDR2 FQGNSA. This CDR3 spans 12 amino acids. Together with reference TRBV7-2 and TRBJ2-2, the CDR3 gives the full variable domain: GAGVSQSPSNKVTEKGKDVELRCDPISGHTALYWYRQSLGQGLEFLIYFQGNSAPDKSGLPSDRFSAERTGGSVSTLTIQRTQQEDSAVYLCASSPQGEKLFFGEGSRLTVL.

With respect to this clone: The DNA ends 3 residues before the CDR3 does, and the rest of the CDR3 is filled in from the germline J gene. The J gene is TRBJ2-3, the V gene TRBV29-1; D possibly corresponds to TRBD2 (6 bases). The CDR3 totals 15 residues. CDR1 is SQVTM, CDR2 ANQGSEA, per germline. Trimming shortened V by 0 bases and J by 8 bases, and 18 bases separated the two germline ends. The CDR3: CSVEDVGGRQGTQYF. Incomplete CDR3 DNA: TGCAGCGTTGAAGACGTGGGGGGAAGGCAAGGTACG.

Notes on this clone: With the read ending 3 residues before the CDR3 end, the germline J gene is used to fill in that end. The chain employs TRBV7-9 and TRBJ2-3, with TRBD2 matching over 8 bases. The V gene's germline CDR1 is SEHNR and CDR2 FQNEAQ (reference sequence). This CDR3 has 14 residues. CDR3 DNA (partial): TGTGCCAGCAGCTTCGGCGGGGGGCAAGAGACG. This codes for CASSFGGGQET. The complete CDR3 protein is CASSFGGGQETQYF.

As for this clone: The sequence runs out 3 residues before the end of the CDR3; the remainder is reconstructed from the germline J gene. V and J are TRBV7-9 and TRBJ2-3, with D perhaps matching TRBD2 (5 bases). The germline CDR1 and CDR2 sequences are SEHNR and FQNEAQ (reference sequence). The length of the CDR3 is 12 residues. CDR3 bases read: TGTGCCAGCAGCTTAGTCGGGGAGACG. It specifies CASSLVGET. The full CDR3 protein reads CASSLVGETQYF.

With regard to this clone: The CDR3 goes on 3 residues after the read ends, and that part is filled in from the germline J gene. The chain uses TRBV6-2 or TRBV6-3 and TRBJ1-2; perhaps TRBD1 as D (6 bases). CDR1 is MNHEY, CDR2 SVGEGT, per germline. The CDR3 consists of 16 residues. This chain's CDR3 is CASSYKGQKSSYDYTF. CDR3 DNA (partial): TGTGCCAGCAGTTACAAAGGACAGAAGAGCTCCTACGAC.

Details on this clone: The CDR3 is cut off 3 residues early in the read; its end comes from the germline J gene. The chain couples TRBV30 to TRBJ1-1, with 7 positions matching TRBD1. CDR3 length: 13 amino acids. V was pared by 0 bases and J by 7 bases, with 5 bases of the junction left unmatched. The germline CDR1 and CDR2 sequences are GTSNPN and SVGIG (reference sequence). The covered CDR3 bases are TGTGCCTGGAGTGTTAGGGGGCGCGATGAA. Translated: CAWSVRGRDE. The complete CDR3 reads CAWSVRGRDEAFF.

On this clone: Mismatch with germline at one junction end may stem from a read error. The CDR3 extends 3 residues past the end of the read, so its final part is completed from the germline J gene. Distinct nucleotide sequences in the sample also encode this CDR3. The chain joins TRBV18 to TRBJ1-3; D is ambiguous. The CDR3 covers 15 residues. CDR1 and CDR2 from the germline V gene are KGHSH and LQKENI. The CDR3 bases that were read are TGTGCCAGCTCCTCCGATGGGCACTCCGGAAACACA. Translating gives CASSSDGHSGNT. The entire CDR3 is CASSSDGHSGNTIYF.

About this clone itself: The read falls 3 residues short of the CDR3 end, and the missing part is taken from the germline J gene. V usage is TRBV11-2 and J usage is TRBJ1-1; D uncertain. The germline V gene encodes CDR1 SGHAT and CDR2 FQNNGV. The CDR3 has 12 residues. The DNA read from the CDR3 is TGTGCCAGCAGCCCGGACTCCCTTGTG. It is translated as CASSPDSLV. The CDR3 as a whole reads CASSPDSLVAFF.

Concerning this clone itself: The read comes to an end 3 residues before the CDR3 does, leaving the germline J gene to fill in the end. The chain employs TRBV2 and TRBJ2-2; no reliable D call. The V gene lost 3 bases and the J gene lost 9 bases, with 8 bases spanning the gap. The V gene's germline CDR1 is SNHLY and CDR2 FYNNEI. This CDR3 is 12 amino acids long. This CDR3 reads CASSDEVRELFF. CDR3 DNA (partial): TGTGCCAGCAGTGACGAGGTACGGGAG.

Turning to this clone: Coverage ceases 3 residues before the CDR3 finishes, and the germline J gene fills in the end. This rearrangement joins TRBV5-4 to TRBJ1-2; perhaps TRBD1 as D (5 bases). Trimming shortened V by 3 bases and J by 1 base, and 13 bases separated the two germline ends. The CDR3 extends over 15 amino acids. Germline CDR1 and CDR2: SGHNT and YYREEE (reference sequence). The CDR3 protein is CASSSRTFRNYGYTF. The sequenced part of the CDR3 DNA is TGTGCCAGCAGCTCCAGGACATTCCGTAACTATGGC.

For this clone: The read ends 3 residues early relative to the CDR3; the germline J gene fills the gap. The chain employs TRBV7-2 and TRBJ2-1, with 10 nucleotides matching TRBD2. J gave up 8 bases and V 4 bases, and 8 bases lay outside the gene matches. The CDR3 has 15 residues. From germline, CDR1 is SGHTA and CDR2 FQGNSA. The CDR3 sequence is CASSSSGGAGDEQFF. CDR3 DNA, as far as it was read: TGTGCCAGCAGCTCCAGCGGGGGGGCCGGGGATGAG.

About this clone itself: The CDR3 is cut off 3 residues early in the read; its end comes from the germline J gene. The rearrangement uses TRBV6-1 and TRBJ2-7, with 8 positions matching TRBD2. The length of the CDR3 is 16 residues. CDR1 is MNHNS and CDR2 is SASEGT in the germline V gene. Trimming cost V 6 bases and J 0 bases; bases outside gene matches: 10. The sequenced CDR3 bases are TGTGCCAGCAGCGAACTAAAGCGGGGGAACTCCTACGAG. Its protein is CASSELKRGNSYE. The entire CDR3 protein is CASSELKRGNSYEQYF.

Of note for this clone: An end of the junction differs from the germline gene, which may be a read error. Distinct nucleotide sequences in the sample also encode this CDR3. The sequenced CDR3 bases are TGCGCCAGCAGCCCCGGGGGGGCCTGGGGGGACTATGGA. Its protein product is CASSPGGAWGDYG. In full, the CDR3 is CASSPGGAWGDYGYTF. The V call is TRBV5-1, the J call TRBJ1-2; D is perhaps TRBD1 (6 bases). The CDR3 is cut off 3 residues early in the read; its end comes from the germline J gene. The germline CDR1 and CDR2 sequences are SGHRS and YFSETQ. This CDR3 region has 16 residues. The full variable domain, with the rest looked up from reference TRBV5-1 and TRBJ1-2, is KAGVTQTPRYLIKTRGQQVTLSCSPISGHRSVSWYQQTPGQGLQFLFEYFSETQRNKGNFPGRFSGRQFSNSRSEMNVSTLELGDSALYLCASSPGGAWGDYGYTFGSGTRLTVV.